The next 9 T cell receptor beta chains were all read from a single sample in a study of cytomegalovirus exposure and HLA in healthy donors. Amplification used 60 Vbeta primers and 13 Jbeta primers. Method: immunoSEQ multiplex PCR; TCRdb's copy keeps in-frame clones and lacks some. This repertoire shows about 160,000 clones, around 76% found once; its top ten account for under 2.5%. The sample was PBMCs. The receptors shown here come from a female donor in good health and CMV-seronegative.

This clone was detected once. The CDR3 sequence is CASSQAPRTGPLPYNSPLHF. In nucleotides, the CDR3 is TGTGCCAGCAGCCAAGCTCCCAGGACAGGACCCCTACCTTATAATTCACCCCTCCACTTT. V and J are TRBV14 and TRBJ1-6; TRBD1 matches 7 bases. Germline V gene lookup returns CDR1 SGHDN and CDR2 FVKESK. The V segment lost 1 base and the J segment 4 bases; nucleotides outside the gene matches: 16. The CDR3 is made up of 20 amino acids.

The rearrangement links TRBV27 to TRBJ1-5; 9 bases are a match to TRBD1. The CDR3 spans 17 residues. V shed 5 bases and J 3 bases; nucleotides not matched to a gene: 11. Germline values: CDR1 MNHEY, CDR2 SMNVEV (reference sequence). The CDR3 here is CASSPRDRDFFNQPQHF. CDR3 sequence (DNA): TGTGCCAGCAGTCCACGGGACAGGGACTTTTTCAATCAGCCCCAGCATTTT.

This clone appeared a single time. CDR3 sequence (DNA): TGTGCCAGCAGTGAGCGTGGCGGGGCCATTGAAAAACTGTTTTTT. It is translated as CASSERGGAIEKLFF. The rearrangement uses TRBV2 and TRBJ1-4; a weak D match, TRBD1 (5 bases). The V gene's germline CDR1 is SNHLY and CDR2 FYNNEI. The CDR3 sequence is 15 residues long. The V end lost 3 bases, the J end lost 7 bases, and 15 bases lay between the germline ends.

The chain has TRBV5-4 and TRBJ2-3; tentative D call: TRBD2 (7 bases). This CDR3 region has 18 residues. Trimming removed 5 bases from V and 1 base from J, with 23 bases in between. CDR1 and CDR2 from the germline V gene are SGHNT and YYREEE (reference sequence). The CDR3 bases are TGTGCCAGCAGTGGGAGGGGGGACTCCCGATCCCGCACAGATACGCAGTATTTT. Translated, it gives CASSGRGDSRSRTDTQYF.

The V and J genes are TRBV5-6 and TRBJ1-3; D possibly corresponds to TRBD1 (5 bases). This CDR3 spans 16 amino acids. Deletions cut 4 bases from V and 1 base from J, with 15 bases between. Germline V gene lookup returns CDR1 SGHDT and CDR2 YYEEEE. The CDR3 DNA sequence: TGTGCCAGCAGCCTCCAGGGTAGTCCTTCTGGAAACACCATATATTTT. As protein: CASSLQGSPSGNTIYF.

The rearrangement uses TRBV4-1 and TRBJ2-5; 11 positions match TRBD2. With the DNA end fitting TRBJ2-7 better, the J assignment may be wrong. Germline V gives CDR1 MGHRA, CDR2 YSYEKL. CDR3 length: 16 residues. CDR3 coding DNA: TGCGCCAGCAGCCAAGGGGCTAGCGGGGGGCCCTACGAGCAGTACTTC. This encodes CASSQGASGGPYEQYF.

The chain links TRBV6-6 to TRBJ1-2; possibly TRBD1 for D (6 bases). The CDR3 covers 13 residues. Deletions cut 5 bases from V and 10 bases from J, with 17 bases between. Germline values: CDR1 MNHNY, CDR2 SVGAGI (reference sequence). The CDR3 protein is CASSPNQGHNYTF. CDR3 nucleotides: TGTGCCAGCAGTCCAAACCAGGGACATAACTACACCTTC.

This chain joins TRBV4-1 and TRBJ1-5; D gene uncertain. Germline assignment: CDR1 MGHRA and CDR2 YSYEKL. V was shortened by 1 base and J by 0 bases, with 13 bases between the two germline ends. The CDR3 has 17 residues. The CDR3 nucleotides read TGCGCCAGCAGCCAAGTACTAATTGGGTATAGCAATCAGCCCCAGCATTTT. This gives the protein CASSQVLIGYSNQPQHF.

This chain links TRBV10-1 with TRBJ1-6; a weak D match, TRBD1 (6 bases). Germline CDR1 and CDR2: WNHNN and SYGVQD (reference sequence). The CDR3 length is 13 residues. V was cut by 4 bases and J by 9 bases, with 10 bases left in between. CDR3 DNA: TGCGCCAGCAGTGGCACAGGGACTTCACCCCTCCACTTT. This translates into CASSGTGTSPLHF.